Listed here is a single T cell receptor beta chain. This specimen comes from a study of technical replicates of blood from a few donors. Only in-frame clones appear in the TCRdb table, and some are missing; sequencing was by immunoSEQ multiplex PCR. Of fewer than 90,000 clones in the sample, approximately 96% are singletons; the top ten hold approximately 0.2%. Trimming pared 3 bases from V and 8 bases from J, leaving 14 bases between. Per germline, CDR1 SGHAT and CDR2 FQNNGV. The CDR3 is made up of 14 amino acids. This chain uses TRBV11-2 with TRBJ2-4, with D possibly being TRBD2 (5 bases). Sample: T cells isolated from PBMCs. This sequence was found in a human donor in good health. The CDR3, as DNA: TGTGCCAGCAGCTTGCTTACCCGAGCGGACATTCAGTACTTC. The encoded protein is CASSLLTRADIQYF.